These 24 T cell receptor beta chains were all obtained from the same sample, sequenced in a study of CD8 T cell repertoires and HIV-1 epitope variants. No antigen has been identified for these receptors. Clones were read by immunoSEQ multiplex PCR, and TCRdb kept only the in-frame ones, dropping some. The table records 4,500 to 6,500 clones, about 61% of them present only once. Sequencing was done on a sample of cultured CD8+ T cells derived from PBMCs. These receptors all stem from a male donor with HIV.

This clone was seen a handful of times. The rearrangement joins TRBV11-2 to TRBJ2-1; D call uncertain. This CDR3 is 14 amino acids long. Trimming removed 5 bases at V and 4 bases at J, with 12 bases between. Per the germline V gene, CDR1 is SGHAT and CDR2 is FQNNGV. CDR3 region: CASSPTSEYNEQFF. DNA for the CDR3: TGTGCCAGCAGCCCAACTTCAGAGTACAATGAGCAGTTCTTC.

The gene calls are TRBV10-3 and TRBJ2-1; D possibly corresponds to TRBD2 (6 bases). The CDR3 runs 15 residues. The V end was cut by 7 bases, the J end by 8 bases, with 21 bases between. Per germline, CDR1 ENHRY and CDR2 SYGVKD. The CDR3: CAIKTAGGNRDEQFF. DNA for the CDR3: TGTGCCATCAAAACGGCCGGGGGAAATAGGGATGAGCAGTTCTTC.

The CDR3 region has the DNA TGTGCCAGCAGTTACTCCTCGTACCAAGAGACCCAGTACTTC. Its translation is CASSYSSYQETQYF. The chain uses TRBV6-5 and TRBJ2-5, with no clear D. V was cut by 0 bases and J by 0 bases, with 5 bases left in between. The V gene's germline CDR1 is MNHEY and CDR2 SVGAGI. This CDR3 is built from 14 residues.

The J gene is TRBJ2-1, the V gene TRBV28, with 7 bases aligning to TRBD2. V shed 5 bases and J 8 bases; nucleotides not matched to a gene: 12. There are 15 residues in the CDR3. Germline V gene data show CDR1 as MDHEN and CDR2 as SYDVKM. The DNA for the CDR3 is TGTGCCAGCAGTGTGAGCGGGATCCTTTTCCATGAGCAGTTCTTC. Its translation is CASSVSGILFHEQFF. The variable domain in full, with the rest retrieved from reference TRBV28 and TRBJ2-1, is DVKVTQSSRYLVKRTGEKVFLECVQDMDHENMFWYRQDPGLGLRLIYFSYDVKMKEKGDIPEGYSVSREKKERFSLILESASTNQTSMYLCASSVSGILFHEQFFGPGTRLTVL.

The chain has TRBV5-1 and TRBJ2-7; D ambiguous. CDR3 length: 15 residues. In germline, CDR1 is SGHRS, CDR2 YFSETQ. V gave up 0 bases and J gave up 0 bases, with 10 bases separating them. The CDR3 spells CASSLEVVSSYEQYF. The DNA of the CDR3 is TGCGCCAGCAGCTTGGAGGTCGTTTCCTCCTACGAGCAGTACTTC. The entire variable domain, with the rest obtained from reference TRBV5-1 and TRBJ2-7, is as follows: KAGVTQTPRYLIKTRGQQVTLSCSPISGHRSVSWYQQTPGQGLQFLFEYFSETQRNKGNFPGRFSGRQFSNSRSEMNVSTLELGDSALYLCASSLEVVSSYEQYFGPGTRLTVT.

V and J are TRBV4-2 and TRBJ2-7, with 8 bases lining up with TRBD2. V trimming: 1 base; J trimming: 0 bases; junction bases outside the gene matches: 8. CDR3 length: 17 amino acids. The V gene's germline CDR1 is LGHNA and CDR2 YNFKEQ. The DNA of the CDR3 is TGTGCCAGCAGCCAAGTCCTCGCGGGAGGCAACTCCTACGAGCAGTACTTC. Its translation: CASSQVLAGGNSYEQYF.

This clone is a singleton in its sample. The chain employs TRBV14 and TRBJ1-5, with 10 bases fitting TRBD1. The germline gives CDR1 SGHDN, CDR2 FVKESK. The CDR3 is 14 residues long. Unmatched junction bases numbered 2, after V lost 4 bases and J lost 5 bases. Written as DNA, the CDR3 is TGTGCCAGCAGCCGCGGGACAGGGGATCAGCCCCAGCATTTT. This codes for CASSRGTGDQPQHF.

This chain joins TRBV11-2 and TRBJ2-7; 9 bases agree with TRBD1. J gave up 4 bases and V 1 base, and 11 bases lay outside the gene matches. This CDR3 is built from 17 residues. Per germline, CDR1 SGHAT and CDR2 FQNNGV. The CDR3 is CASSLGPRTGEKYEQYF. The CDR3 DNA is TGTGCCAGCAGCTTAGGTCCCCGGACAGGGGAGAAATACGAGCAGTACTTC.

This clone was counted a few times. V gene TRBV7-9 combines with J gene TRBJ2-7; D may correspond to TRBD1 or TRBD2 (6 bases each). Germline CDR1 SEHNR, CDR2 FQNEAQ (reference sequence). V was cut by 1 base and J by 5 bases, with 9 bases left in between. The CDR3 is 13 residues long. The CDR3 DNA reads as TGTGCCAGCAGCTTAGGGGGGGCCGACGAGCAGTACTTC. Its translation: CASSLGGADEQYF.

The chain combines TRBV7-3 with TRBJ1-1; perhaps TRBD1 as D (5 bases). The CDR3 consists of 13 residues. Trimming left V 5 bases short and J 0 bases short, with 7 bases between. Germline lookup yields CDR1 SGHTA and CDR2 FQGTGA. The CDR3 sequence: CASSPTVNTEAFF. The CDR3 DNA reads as TGTGCCAGCAGCCCGACAGTGAACACTGAAGCTTTCTTT. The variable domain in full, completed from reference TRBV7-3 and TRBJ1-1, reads GAGVSQTPSNKVTEKGKYVELRCDPISGHTALYWYRQSLGQGPEFLIYFQGTGAADDSGLPNDRFFAVRPEGSVSTLKIQRTERGDSAVYLCASSPTVNTEAFFGQGTRLTVV.

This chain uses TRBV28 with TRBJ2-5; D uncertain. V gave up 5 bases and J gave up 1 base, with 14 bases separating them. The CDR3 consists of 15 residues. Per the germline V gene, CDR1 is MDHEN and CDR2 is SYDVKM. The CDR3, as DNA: TGTGCCAGCAGTCCCTTAGCCGGGTTCCAAGAGACCCAGTACTTC. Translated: CASSPLAGFQETQYF.

CDR3 residues: CASSLVPGTGGYEQYF. The CDR3, as DNA: TGTGCCAGCAGCTTAGTCCCCGGGACAGGAGGCTACGAGCAGTACTTC. The chain carries TRBV7-9 and TRBJ2-5; 8 bases are shared with TRBD1. The end of the DNA fits TRBJ2-7 better, so the J call may be wrong. The CDR3 runs to 16 residues. Germline V gives CDR1 SEHNR, CDR2 FQNEAQ (reference sequence).

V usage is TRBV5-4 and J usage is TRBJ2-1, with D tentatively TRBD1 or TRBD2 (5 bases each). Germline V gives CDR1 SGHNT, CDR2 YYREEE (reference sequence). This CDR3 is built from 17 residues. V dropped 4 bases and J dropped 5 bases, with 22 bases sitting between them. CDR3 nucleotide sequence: TGTGCCAGCAGCCCCCAGGGTGGACTCCCCGCCGACAATGAGCAGTTCTTC. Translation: CASSPQGGLPADNEQFF.

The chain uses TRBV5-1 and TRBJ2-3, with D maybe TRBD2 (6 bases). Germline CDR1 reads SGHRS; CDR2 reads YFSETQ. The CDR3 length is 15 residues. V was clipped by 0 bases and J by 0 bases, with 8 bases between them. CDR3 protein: CASSLDGTSTDTQYF. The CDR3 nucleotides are TGCGCCAGCAGCTTGGATGGGACTAGCACAGATACGCAGTATTTT.

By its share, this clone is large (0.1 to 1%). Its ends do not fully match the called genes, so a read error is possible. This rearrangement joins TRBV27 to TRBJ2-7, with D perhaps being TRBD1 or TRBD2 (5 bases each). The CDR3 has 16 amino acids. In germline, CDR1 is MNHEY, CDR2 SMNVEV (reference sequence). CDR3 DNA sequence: TGTGCCAGCAGTGTATCCTCCGGGACGGTGTCCTACGAGCAGTACTTC. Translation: CASSVSSGTVSYEQYF.

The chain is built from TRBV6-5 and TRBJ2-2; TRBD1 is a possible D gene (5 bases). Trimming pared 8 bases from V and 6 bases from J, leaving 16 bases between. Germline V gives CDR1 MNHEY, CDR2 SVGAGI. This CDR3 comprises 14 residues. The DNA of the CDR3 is TGTGCCAGCTTTAGTGGGGCTCTCTCCGGGGAGCTGTTTTTT. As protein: CASFSGALSGELFF.

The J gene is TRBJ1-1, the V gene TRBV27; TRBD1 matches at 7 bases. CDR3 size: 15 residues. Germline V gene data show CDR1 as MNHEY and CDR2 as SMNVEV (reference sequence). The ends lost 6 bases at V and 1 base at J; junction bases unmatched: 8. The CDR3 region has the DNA TGTGCCAGCAGGGTGGCCGGGACAGCGAACACTGAAGCTTTCTTT. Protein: CASRVAGTANTEAFF.

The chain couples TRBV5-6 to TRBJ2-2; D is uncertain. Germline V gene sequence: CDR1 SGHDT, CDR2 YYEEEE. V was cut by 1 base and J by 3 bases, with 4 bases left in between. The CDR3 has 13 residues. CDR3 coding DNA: TGTGCCAGCAGCTTGCGTTACACCGGGGAGCTGTTTTTT. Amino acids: CASSLRYTGELFF. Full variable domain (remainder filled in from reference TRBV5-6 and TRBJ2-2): DAGVTQSPTHLIKTRGQQVTLRCSPKSGHDTVSWYQQALGQGPQFIFQYYEEEERQRGNFPDRFSGHQFPNYSSELNVNALLLGDSALYLCASSLRYTGELFFGEGSRLTVL.

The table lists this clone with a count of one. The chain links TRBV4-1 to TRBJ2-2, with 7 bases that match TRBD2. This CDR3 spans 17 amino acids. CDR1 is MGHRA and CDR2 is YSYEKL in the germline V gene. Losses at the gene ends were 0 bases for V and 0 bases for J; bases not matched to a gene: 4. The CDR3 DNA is TGCGCCAGCAGCCAAGATAACGCGGGAGCGAACACCGGGGAGCTGTTTTTT. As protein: CASSQDNAGANTGELFF.

The CDR3 sequence is CASSRTGEDTGELFF. CDR3 DNA sequence: TGTGCCAGCAGCCGGACAGGGGAGGACACCGGGGAGCTGTTTTTT. The chain carries TRBV11-1 and TRBJ2-2; TRBD1 matches at 9 bases. Germline CDR1 and CDR2: SGHAT and FQDESV (reference sequence). This CDR3 comprises 15 residues. J was trimmed by 3 bases and V by 5 bases; bases with no gene match: 4.

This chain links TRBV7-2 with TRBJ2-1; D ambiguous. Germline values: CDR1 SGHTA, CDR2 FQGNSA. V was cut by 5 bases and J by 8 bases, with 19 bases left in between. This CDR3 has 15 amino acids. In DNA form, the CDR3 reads TGTGCCAGCAGCCTCGGTCCAATCTCTCCCGATGAGCAGTTCTTC. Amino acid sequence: CASSLGPISPDEQFF.

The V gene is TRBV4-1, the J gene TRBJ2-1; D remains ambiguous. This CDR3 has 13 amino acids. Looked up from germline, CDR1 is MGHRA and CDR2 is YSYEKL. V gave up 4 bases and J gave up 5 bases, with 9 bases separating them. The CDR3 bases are TGCGCCAGCAGCCCGGAGAGAAACAATGAGCAGTTCTTC. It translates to CASSPERNNEQFF.

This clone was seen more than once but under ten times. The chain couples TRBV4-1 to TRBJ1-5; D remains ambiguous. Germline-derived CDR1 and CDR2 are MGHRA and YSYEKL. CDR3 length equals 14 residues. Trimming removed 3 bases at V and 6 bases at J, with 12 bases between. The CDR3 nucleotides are TGCGCCAGCAGCCAGCCGACCTCGGGTCAGCCCCAGCATTTT. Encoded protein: CASSQPTSGQPQHF.

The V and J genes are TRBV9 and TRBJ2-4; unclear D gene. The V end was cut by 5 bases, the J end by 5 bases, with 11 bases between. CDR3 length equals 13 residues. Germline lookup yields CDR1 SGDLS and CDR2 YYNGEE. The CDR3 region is CASRSPAENIQYF. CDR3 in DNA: TGTGCCAGCAGATCCCCCGCTGAAAACATTCAGTACTTC.